A selection of T cell receptor beta chains follows, all from one sample in a study of T cells expressing NK-cell markers. Reanalyzing the 5' RACE reads, TCRdb keeps one entry per CDR3 protein, without DNA. The sample's table shows 550,000 to 600,000 distinct CDR3 sequences. Sequencing used blood T cells: a sorted CD56 or NKG2C T cell subset, CD4+ or CD8+ T cells, or bulk PBMC T cells (not recorded which). The receptors shown here come from a man aged 18 to 35 in good health. Both conserved end residues are part of each CDR3.

j_call v_call cdr3_aa
TRBJ2-2 TRBV12-3/TRBV12-4 CASRYPTGGSTGELFF
TRBJ1-2 TRBV12-3/TRBV12-4 CASSPMGDSYGYTF
TRBJ2-5 TRBV4-2 CASSQDRLGLDRQETQYF
TRBJ2-5 TRBV7-6 CASSLVLGQETQYF
TRBJ2-3 TRBV20-1 CSASEASSSTDTQYF
TRBJ2-5 TRBV5-6 CASSLVSQTETQYF
TRBJ2-4 TRBV7-9 CASSFGQGPFIQYF
TRBJ1-2 TRBV20-1 CSARRTGELGGYTF
TRBJ2-1 TRBV6-1 CASSEAPLLDSPSNNEQFF
TRBJ2-3 TRBV7-9 CASSFGQGHTDTQYF
TRBJ1-1 TRBV29-1 CSVVYSGTRGTEAFF
TRBJ2-5 TRBV29-1 CSVGGGSQETQYF
TRBJ2-7 TRBV27 CASSSRALYEQYF
TRBJ2-1 TRBV5-6 CASSLARQGINEQFF
TRBJ2-5 TRBV12-3/TRBV12-4 CASRPTLAGRRETQYF
TRBJ2-5 TRBV15 CATGDRSIRETQYF
TRBJ2-1 TRBV3-1 CASRRRPSGHNEQFF
TRBJ1-1 TRBV12-3/TRBV12-4 CASSPEGRAEAFF
TRBJ1-5 TRBV2 CASRLDRVQPQHF
TRBJ2-1 TRBV19 CASSMSRTGVKGEQFF
TRBJ2-1 TRBV27 CASKIAGSEFF
TRBJ2-5 TRBV5-1 CASSLTTSGTQETQYF
TRBJ1-5 TRBV7-2 CASSLAATGSHQPQHF
TRBJ1-6 TRBV4-3 CASSQTTGNSPLHF
TRBJ2-7 TRBV6-1 CASTPRQGASYEQYF
TRBJ1-2 TRBV25-1 CASSEYVGRSGRDGYTF
TRBJ1-1 TRBV3-1 CASSQADRGRAEAFF
TRBJ1-5 TRBV18 CASSPGQPVGPQHF
TRBJ1-1 TRBV30 CAWRGLDRLNTEAFF
TRBJ2-7 TRBV20-1 CSAYGTGVVSYEQYF
TRBJ2-1 TRBV7-2 CASSLGGGTGAYYEQFF
TRBJ2-7 TRBV4-2 CASSQEVGISSYEQYF
TRBJ2-3 TRBV12-3/TRBV12-4 CASTSGPSADTQYF
TRBJ2-1 TRBV29-1 CSAPPQGGESYNEQFF
TRBJ2-2 TRBV7-2 CASSLARENTGELFF
TRBJ1-3 TRBV20-1 CSAYTGTASGNTIYF
TRBJ2-2 TRBV6-1 CASSILLGTPPGELFF
TRBJ2-5 TRBV20-1 CSAPLTAQETQYF
TRBJ2-5 TRBV7-2 CASSLEAGRVRETQYF
TRBJ2-2 TRBV18 CASAPRQGDTGELFF
TRBJ2-3 TRBV6-5 CASSYAGSSTDTQYF
TRBJ2-2 TRBV5-1 CASSLGYENAGELFF
TRBJ2-7 TRBV5-1 CASSLQDRGTEQYF